This is a list of T cell receptor beta chains from one sample in a study of blood T cell repertoires in COVID-19. This table comes from immunoSEQ multiplex PCR, and its TCRdb copy is limited to in-frame clones, with some not included. Of around 230,000 clones in the sample, around 84% are singletons; the top ten hold around 2%. The sample comprised peripheral blood. The receptors stem from a man aged 35 to 55 who had recovered from COVID-19. Each CDR3 is given with its conserved first and last residue. D genes are given only for firm matches. The size of a clone is reported for some rows only, either as once, few or many, or as a class for expanded clones.

V	J	length	size	D	DNA	CDR3
TRBV5-4	TRBJ1-2	16	once	-	TGTGCCAGCAGCTTTCGCGGACAGTCCTCTAACTATGGCTACACCTTC	CASSFRGQSSNYGYTF
TRBV25-1	TRBJ1-3	17	few	-	TGTGCCAGCAGTGAGCCGGCGCAGGCGAGCTCTGGAAACACCATATATTTT	CASSEPAQASSGNTIYF
TRBV4-3	TRBJ2-2	16	-	TRBD2	TGCGCCAGCAGCCGCCTAGCGGGAGAACTCACCGGGGAGCTGTTTTTT	CASSRLAGELTGELFF
TRBV4-3	TRBJ1-1	14	-	-	TGCGCCAGCAGCCAAGTATGGCAGAACACTGAAGCTTTCTTT	CASSQVWQNTEAFF
TRBV19	TRBJ1-5	18	-	-	TGTGCCAGTAGTTCGATGCGGGTGCAGGGAGGGGGCAATCAGCCCCAGCATTTT	CASSSMRVQGGGNQPQHF
TRBV5-1	TRBJ2-1	15	-	TRBD2	TGCGCCAGCAGCTTGGCCCTAGCGGAAACCAATGAGCAGTTCTTC	CASSLALAETNEQFF
TRBV7-2	TRBJ2-5	15	-	TRBD2	TGTGCCAGCAGGGATAGCGGGACTCCCATAGAGACCCAGTACTTC	CASRDSGTPIETQYF
TRBV30	TRBJ1-1	15	-	TRBD1	TGTGCCTGGAGATTAGGGGACAGGCTGAACACTGAAGCTTTCTTT	CAWRLGDRLNTEAFF
TRBV7-6	TRBJ2-2	16	-	-	TGTGCCAGCAGCTTAGCGGGGCAGGTGTTCACCGGGGAGCTGTTTTTT	CASSLAGQVFTGELFF
TRBV25-1	TRBJ2-1	14	-	-	TGTGCCAGCAGTGCCCCCGGATCAGGCCATGAGCAGTTCTTC	CASSAPGSGHEQFF
TRBV11-2	TRBJ2-1	12	-	-	TGTGCCAGCAGCCTAGCCAGGGTAGAGCAGTTCTTC	CASSLARVEQFF
TRBV11-3	TRBJ2-6	17	-	TRBD1	TGTGCCAGCAGCTTAGGGCCACAGGGGAGCGGGGCCAACGTCCTGACTTTC	CASSLGPQGSGANVLTF
TRBV6-2/TRBV6-3	TRBJ1-5	13	few	-	TGTGCCAGCAGTTACTCGAGGTATCAGCCCCAGCATTTT	CASSYSRYQPQHF
TRBV11-3	TRBJ2-6	19	-	TRBD1	TGTGCCAGCAGCCCCCCTCTGGGCAGGGGGCACTCTGGGGCCAACGTCCTGACTTTC	CASSPPLGRGHSGANVLTF
TRBV5-1	TRBJ1-6	14	-	-	TGCGCCAGCAGCTCGGACAGCCTGAATTCACCCCTCCACTTT	CASSSDSLNSPLHF
TRBV3-1/TRBV3-2	TRBJ2-1	14	-	TRBD2	TGTGCCAGCACTCCGGGGGGCTCCTACAATGAGCAGTTCTTC	CASTPGGSYNEQFF
TRBV9	TRBJ2-1	15	-	TRBD2	TGTGCCAGCAGCACCCTTAGCGGGTCGGTCAATGAGCAGTTCTTC	CASSTLSGSVNEQFF
TRBV10-3	TRBJ1-2	15	-	TRBD1	TGTGCCATCAGTGAGAATGGACAGGGGGCTTCAGGCTACACCTTC	CAISENGQGASGYTF
TRBV2	TRBJ2-3	16	once	TRBD2	TGTGCCAGCAGCCTCCGTACGGGGGGTAGCACAGATACGCAGTATTTT	CASSLRTGGSTDTQYF
TRBV5-6	TRBJ1-1	13	-	-	TGTGCCAGCAGTCACCAGGGATACACTGAAGCTTTCTTT	CASSHQGYTEAFF
TRBV3-1/TRBV3-2	TRBJ1-6	15	-	-	TGTGCCAGCAGCGCTTCCGGGACTTCTAATTCACCCCTCCACTTT	CASSASGTSNSPLHF
TRBV12-3/TRBV12-4	TRBJ2-5	13	few	TRBD1	TGTGCCAGCAGAATCAGGGGGTCGGAGACCCAGTACTTC	CASRIRGSETQYF
TRBV18	TRBJ1-5	13	-	TRBD1	TGTGCCAGCTCGTCAGACAGGGCTCGGCCCCAGCATTTT	CASSSDRARPQHF
TRBV11-2	TRBJ1-6	15	-	-	TGTGCCAGCAGCAGCCGGGACGGGGGGAATTCACCCCTCCACTTT	CASSSRDGGNSPLHF
TRBV12-3/TRBV12-4	TRBJ1-4	12	once	-	TGTGCCAGCAGTTTCCTTAATGAAAAACTGTTTTTT	CASSFLNEKLFF
TRBV3-1/TRBV3-2	TRBJ2-6	17	-	TRBD1	TGTGCCAGCAGCCCGACAGGGCCCCCCTCTGGGGCCAACGTCCTGACTTTC	CASSPTGPPSGANVLTF
TRBV7-2	TRBJ2-2	16	-	TRBD2	TGTGCCAGCAGATTACGGGCTAGCGGGATTGCCGGGGAGCTGTTTTTT	CASRLRASGIAGELFF
TRBV11-2	TRBJ1-1	15	-	TRBD1	TGTGCCAGCAACCCTAGGGGGCAGGGAAAGACTGAAGCTTTCTTT	CASNPRGQGKTEAFF
TRBV7-8	TRBJ1-1	18	-	-	TGTGCCAGCAGCTTAGTTGTTGGTGGGGCAAGGATGAACACTGAAGCTTTCTTT	CASSLVVGGARMNTEAFF
TRBV2	TRBJ2-2	15	-	TRBD1	TGTGCCAGCGGGAGAGACAGGGCGGCAACCGGGGAGCTGTTTTTT	CASGRDRAATGELFF
TRBV16	TRBJ2-6	16	-	-	TGTGCCAGCAGCCAATTACCAGGTCGCGGGGCCAACGTCCTGACTTTC	CASSQLPGRGANVLTF
TRBV7-2	TRBJ1-5	13	-	-	TGTGCCAGCAGCTTAATTACGGGTCAGCCCCAGCATTTT	CASSLITGQPQHF
TRBV2	TRBJ2-2	14	-	-	TGTGCCAGCAGGGGCCAGGCCTACACCGGGGAGCTGTTTTTT	CASRGQAYTGELFF
TRBV30	TRBJ2-1	12	-	-	TGTGCCCTACGGGGTCCCTACAATGAGCAGTTCTTC	CALRGPYNEQFF
TRBV5-1	TRBJ1-2	14	-	-	TGCGCCAGCAGCTCACAGGCTCCTAACTATGGCTACACCTTC	CASSSQAPNYGYTF
TRBV20-1	TRBJ2-7	13	-	-	TGCAGTGCTAGTAACCGGGACAACTACGAGCAGTACTTC	CSASNRDNYEQYF
TRBV28	TRBJ1-5	15	-	-	TGTGCCAGCAGTTTTCAGGTTTCAGGGGCCCAGCCCCAGCATTTT	CASSFQVSGAQPQHF
TRBV3-1/TRBV3-2	TRBJ1-2	12	-	-	TGTGCCAGCAGCCAATCCTCTGATGGCTACACCTTC	CASSQSSDGYTF
TRBV21-1	TRBJ2-3	13	-	-	TGTGCCAGCAGCGAACAGGGAACAGATACGCAGTATTTT	CASSEQGTDTQYF
TRBV12-5	TRBJ2-5	13	-	-	TGTGCTAGTGGACTACAGGCCCAGGGGACCCAGTACTTC	CASGLQAQGTQYF
TRBV19	TRBJ1-1	13	once	-	TGTGCCAGTAGTCCCCGGGGGGCAACTGAAGCTTTCTTT	CASSPRGATEAFF
TRBV24-1	TRBJ1-3	21	few	TRBD1	TGTGCCACCAGTGACCGTTGCCAGACAGGGTTCCACCCTGACTCTGGAAACACCATATATTTT	CATSDRCQTGFHPDSGNTIYF
TRBV9	TRBJ2-7	14	-	-	TGTGCCAGCAGCGTAGCGTCAGGGTCCTACGAGCAGTACTTC	CASSVASGSYEQYF
TRBV5-4	TRBJ1-2	13	-	-	TGTGCCAGCAGCTTCCAGGGTACCTATGGCTACACCTTC	CASSFQGTYGYTF
TRBV7-2	TRBJ2-1	15	-	-	TGTGCCAGCAGCTTAGATCTAACGCCCTGGAATGAGCAGTTCTTC	CASSLDLTPWNEQFF
TRBV10-2	TRBJ1-4	14	-	TRBD1	TGCGCCAGCAGTGAGGGACAGGTTAATGAAAAACTGTTTTTT	CASSEGQVNEKLFF
TRBV10-2	TRBJ1-1	14	-	TRBD1	TGCGCCAGCAGTCGACAGGGGGTGCACACTGAAGCTTTCTTT	CASSRQGVHTEAFF
TRBV12-3/TRBV12-4	TRBJ2-1	12	-	TRBD2	TGTGCCAGCACCCTAAACGGGGGGGGGCAGTTCTTC	CASTLNGGGQFF
TRBV27	TRBJ2-5	18	-	-	TGTGCCAGCAGTTTATTAACGCCCGGGGGGCCCTCCCCAGAGACCCAGTACTTC	CASSLLTPGGPSPETQYF
TRBV7-2	TRBJ2-3	17	-	TRBD2	TGTGCCAGCAGCTTACTACTAGCGGGGGGTCGTGCAGATACGCAGTATTTT	CASSLLLAGGRADTQYF
TRBV5-4	TRBJ2-5	14	-	-	TGTGCCAGCACCCGGAGGGCGGCCCAAGAGACCCAGTACTTC	CASTRRAAQETQYF
TRBV30	TRBJ1-2	14	-	-	TGTGCCTGGAGAGCATTACCGCAGACTCAAGGCTACACCTTC	CAWRALPQTQGYTF
TRBV30	TRBJ2-1	15	-	-	TGTGCCTGGAGTGTGGGGGCCCGGAATTACAATGAGCAGTTCTTC	CAWSVGARNYNEQFF
TRBV5-1	TRBJ1-1	15	-	-	TGCGCCAGCAGCTTGGTGGGAGGAAGGAACACTGAAGCTTTCTTT	CASSLVGGRNTEAFF
TRBV10-3	TRBJ1-1	13	-	-	TGTGCCATCACTCCAGATGAGAACACTGAAGCTTTCTTT	CAITPDENTEAFF
TRBV27	TRBJ2-5	13	-	-	TGTGCCAGCAGTTTATCTGCGGGGGAGACCCAGTACTTC	CASSLSAGETQYF
TRBV6-1	TRBJ1-1	14	-	-	TGTGCCAGCAGTGAAGCCGGGCGGGGGACAGAAGCTTTCTTT	CASSEAGRGTEAFF